What follows are 26 T cell receptor beta chains derived from one specimen sequenced in a study of T cells in Graves' hyperthyroidism and ophthalmopathy. The TCR beta CDR3 regions underwent amplification using RNA transcripts as the source. First-round RT-PCR targeting the TCR CDR3 was performed with the HTBI primer set. TCRdb re-called the multiplex PCR reads through MiXCR, storing one row per CDR3 protein. The sample has 700,000 or so distinct CDR3 sequences; around 15% are singletons. Material for sequencing was blood. The receptors were sampled from a woman between 45 and 60 years old with Graves' ophthalmopathy.

The rearrangement joins TRBV20-1 to TRBJ2-7, with D possibly being TRBD1 (8 bases). Trimming stripped 2 bases from V and 6 bases from J, with 17 bases between. Germline assignment: CDR1 DFQATT and CDR2 SNEGSKA (reference sequence). The CDR3 extends over 14 amino acids. CDR3 sequence (DNA): TGCAGTGCTAGAAACCCGGACAGGGAGGGCGAGCAGTACTTC. Its translation: CSARNPDREGEQYF.

This clonotype has a count of ten or more. This sequence joins TRBV28 and TRBJ1-5; the match to TRBD1 covers 7 bases. Trimming cost V 6 bases and J 1 base; bases outside gene matches: 6. Germline-derived CDR1 and CDR2 are MDHEN and SYDVKM. The CDR3 is 15 amino acids. CDR3 nucleotides: TGTGCCAGCAGAGACAGGGTGGGGAGCAATCAGCCCCAGCATTTT. This sequence encodes CASRDRVGSNQPQHF.

The J gene is TRBJ2-3, the V gene TRBV2; D is undetermined. CDR3 length: 14 residues. The germline CDR1 and CDR2 sequences are SNHLY and FYNNEI. V lost 0 bases and J 2 bases, leaving 6 bases between the germline ends. In DNA form, the CDR3 reads TGTGCCAGCAGTGAAGCGCGGAACACAGATACGCAGTATTTT. Protein sequence: CASSEARNTDTQYF.

This clonotype was picked up a small number of times. The CDR3 sequence: CSVSRDNEKLFF. In nucleotides, the CDR3 is TGCAGCGTTAGCAGGGATAATGAAAAACTGTTTTTT. The rearrangement joins TRBV29-1 to TRBJ1-4; tentative D call: TRBD1 (5 bases). Germline lookup yields CDR1 SQVTM and CDR2 ANQGSEA. The CDR3 covers 12 residues. Trimming took off 5 bases at V and 4 bases at J, with 8 bases between the two ends.

CDR3 nucleotides: TGTGCCCCGGATTTTTCTGGGGAGCAGTACTTC. Translation: CAPDFSGEQYF. This chain uses TRBV24-1 with TRBJ2-7; D is unclear. There are 11 residues in the CDR3. Germline V gives CDR1 KGHDR, CDR2 SFDVKD. The V gene lost 12 bases and the J gene lost 7 bases, with 15 bases spanning the gap.

In this sample, this clonotype turned up many times. The chain joins TRBV7-9 to TRBJ2-2; 7 bases fit TRBD1. V was pared by 6 bases and J by 5 bases, with 9 bases of the junction left unmatched. Germline V gene data show CDR1 as SEHNR and CDR2 as FQNEAQ (reference sequence). CDR3 length equals 15 residues. Here the CDR3 reads CASSLRQGDTGELFF. CDR3 nucleotides: TGTGCCAGCAGTTTAAGGCAGGGGGATACCGGGGAGCTGTTTTTT.

This clonotype was picked up many times. J is TRBJ1-6 and V is TRBV20-1, with 10 positions matching TRBD1. The CDR3 contains 16 residues. Germline CDR1 DFQATT, CDR2 SNEGSKA (reference sequence). V trimming: 5 bases; J trimming: 4 bases; junction bases outside the gene matches: 8. The CDR3 loop is CSAHRTGGPYNSPLHF. The CDR3, as DNA: TGCAGTGCTCACAGGACAGGGGGTCCGTATAATTCACCCCTCCACTTT.

This clonotype was detected many times. This chain uses TRBV27 with TRBJ1-6, with TRBD1 matching 8 bases. J lost 8 bases, V lost 5 bases, and 5 bases had no gene match. The CDR3 extends over 14 amino acids. Per germline, CDR1 MNHEY and CDR2 SMNVEV (reference sequence). The CDR3: CASSHGQGDSPLHF. The CDR3 DNA reads as TGTGCCAGCAGTCACGGACAGGGTGATTCACCCCTCCACTTT.

This chain joins TRBV10-2 and TRBJ2-1; no reliable D call. The CDR3 has 12 residues. Trimming pared 2 bases from V and 13 bases from J, leaving 12 bases between. The germline V gene encodes CDR1 WSHSY and CDR2 SAAADI. The CDR3 coding sequence is TGCGCCAGCAGTGAGGGCAGCAGTGATCAGTTCTTC. Its translation is CASSEGSSDQFF.

This clonotype was counted ten times or more. The CDR3 reads CASGRQAVNTEAFF. CDR3 DNA sequence: TGTGCCAGCGGGAGACAGGCCGTGAACACTGAAGCTTTCTTT. This chain joins TRBV6-1 and TRBJ1-1; D is possibly TRBD1 (6 bases). V lost 8 bases and J 0 bases, leaving 13 bases between the germline ends. This CDR3 is 14 amino acids long. The V gene's germline CDR1 is MNHNS and CDR2 SASEGT.

J is TRBJ2-2 and V is TRBV28, with D unclear. V was shortened by 7 bases and J by 0 bases, with 6 bases between the two germline ends. This CDR3 comprises 13 residues. Germline-derived CDR1 and CDR2 are MDHEN and SYDVKM. CDR3 DNA sequence: TGTGCCAGCATGCTAGCGAACACCGGGGAGCTGTTTTTT. As protein: CASMLANTGELFF.

About this clonotype itself: A much larger clone differs by one base, so this may be a read error. The DNA of the CDR3 is TGTGCCAGCAGTTTCTTGGCAGGGGTGGAGCAGTACTTC. It is translated as CASSFLAGVEQYF. The chain has TRBV28 and TRBJ2-7; D might be TRBD1 (6 bases). Per the germline V gene, CDR1 is MDHEN and CDR2 is SYDVKM. The CDR3 is made up of 13 amino acids. Trimming removed 3 bases at V and 7 bases at J, with 13 bases between.

This clonotype was detected many times. The V and J genes are TRBV27 and TRBJ2-5, with 7 bases identical to TRBD2. This CDR3 has 15 amino acids. Germline V CDR1 and CDR2: MNHEY, SMNVEV (reference sequence). V shed 5 bases, J shed 4 bases, and the junction held 10 bases outside the gene matches. The CDR3 protein is CASSPLGGEGETQYF. The CDR3, as DNA: TGTGCCAGCAGTCCCCTCGGCGGGGAGGGAGAGACCCAGTACTTC.

This clonotype was picked up a small number of times. The chain joins TRBV6-1 to TRBJ2-6; tentatively, D is TRBD1 or TRBD2 (5 bases each). CDR3 length equals 16 residues. CDR1 is MNHNS, CDR2 SASEGT, per germline. Trimming removed 5 bases at V and 1 base at J, with 12 bases between. The CDR3: CASSTGPLSGANVLTF. Here the CDR3 DNA reads TGTGCCAGCAGTACGGGGCCATTGTCTGGGGCCAACGTCCTGACTTTC.

There are a few counts of this clonotype. The rearrangement links TRBV19 to TRBJ2-1; 14 bases map to TRBD2. Germline V gene data show CDR1 as LNHDA and CDR2 as SQIVND (reference sequence). This CDR3 region has 15 residues. The V segment lost 4 bases and the J segment 9 bases; nucleotides outside the gene matches: 5. The CDR3 is CASSRGTSGRREQFF. The CDR3 DNA reads as TGTGCCAGTAGTAGGGGGACTAGCGGGAGACGTGAGCAGTTCTTC.

This clonotype was detected many times. The rearrangement links TRBV11-1 to TRBJ2-1, with 7 bases fitting TRBD1. V was pared by 5 bases and J by 7 bases, with 8 bases of the junction left unmatched. The V gene's germline CDR1 is SGHAT and CDR2 FQDESV (reference sequence). The CDR3 has 14 amino acids. The DNA for the CDR3 is TGTGCCAGCAGCGGAAACAGGGGACGTAATGAGCAGTTCTTC. Protein: CASSGNRGRNEQFF.

The sample holds many counts of this clonotype. The J gene is TRBJ2-1, the V gene TRBV7-6; TRBD2 might be the D (6 bases). CDR1 is SGHVS, CDR2 FNYEAQ, per germline. The ends were cut back, 1 base at V and 5 bases at J, with 18 bases in the middle. The CDR3 sequence is 17 residues long. CDR3 sequence (DNA): TGTGCCAGCAGCTTAGGTTTACGGCTAGCGATCCACAATGAGCAGTTCTTC. This codes for CASSLGLRLAIHNEQFF.

This clonotype was recorded many times. The chain is built from TRBV29-1 and TRBJ1-1; D is undetermined. The CDR3 consists of 13 residues. Trimming left V 6 bases short and J 1 base short, with 12 bases between. CDR1 SQVTM and CDR2 ANQGSEA come from the germline V gene. The CDR3, as DNA: TGCAGCGTGATCGGGTTTCAGAACACTGAAGCTTTCTTT. It specifies CSVIGFQNTEAFF.

This clonotype was seen ten or more times. The rearrangement links TRBV7-6 to TRBJ2-1; 9 bases are a match to TRBD1. This CDR3 is 16 amino acids long. The germline V gene encodes CDR1 SGHVS and CDR2 FNYEAQ. V lost 2 bases and J lost 8; bases outside the gene matches: 10. The CDR3 here is CASSLRNRGLNDEQFF. CDR3 DNA: TGTGCCAGCAGCTTAAGGAACAGGGGGCTGAACGATGAGCAGTTCTTC.

This clonotype was counted at least ten times. This sequence joins TRBV20-1 and TRBJ1-1, with D uncertain. Germline V gives CDR1 DFQATT, CDR2 SNEGSKA (reference sequence). This CDR3 is built from 15 residues. V was cut by 2 bases and J by 5 bases, with 18 bases left in between. The CDR3 nucleotides are TGCAGTGCTAGATCCTCCCGACGGGTCTGGACTGAAGCTTTCTTT. Protein sequence: CSARSSRRVWTEAFF.

This clonotype turned up a few times. V usage is TRBV19 and J usage is TRBJ2-3; the D call may be TRBD1 or TRBD2 (7 bases each). There are 15 residues in the CDR3. Per germline, CDR1 LNHDA and CDR2 SQIVND (reference sequence). V was pared by 3 bases and J by 6 bases, with 16 bases between. CDR3 residues: CASSMGGDRQDTQYF. The CDR3 DNA sequence: TGTGCCAGTAGTATGGGGGGGGACAGACAGGATACGCAGTATTTT.

This clonotype was recorded a few times. This chain links TRBV19 with TRBJ2-2, with 9 bases that match TRBD2. V lost 7 bases and J lost 5; bases outside the gene matches: 8. CDR3 length equals 15 residues. Per germline, CDR1 LNHDA and CDR2 SQIVND (reference sequence). The CDR3 is CASTELAGVTGELFF. The CDR3 nucleotides are TGTGCCAGTACCGAACTAGCGGGCGTAACCGGGGAGCTGTTTTTT.

In its sample, this clonotype was seen many times. One end of the junction does not line up with germline, which may come from a read error. The CDR3 coding sequence is TGTGCCAGCAGCTTAGCAGGTTCGGAGACCCAGTACTTC. Residues: CASSLAGSETQYF. The chain combines TRBV5-1 with TRBJ2-5; D ambiguous. CDR1 and CDR2 (germline): SGHRS, YFSETQ. The CDR3 covers 13 residues.

This clonotype was observed a handful of times. This sequence joins TRBV7-3 and TRBJ2-7; weak D call: TRBD2 (6 bases). CDR1 SGHTA and CDR2 FQGTGA come from the germline V gene. Deletions cut 5 bases from V and 1 base from J, with 12 bases between. This CDR3 spans 14 amino acids. The CDR3 region is CASSRGGESYEQYF. In DNA, the CDR3 is TGTGCCAGCAGCCGAGGCGGGGAGTCCTACGAGCAGTACTTC.

This clonotype was detected many times. The chain couples TRBV30 to TRBJ2-5; either TRBD1 or TRBD2 may fit D (7 bases each). The CDR3 totals 15 residues. Trimming left V 2 bases short and J 5 bases short, with 18 bases between. The germline gives CDR1 GTSNPN, CDR2 SVGIG (reference sequence). Here the CDR3 DNA reads TGTGCCTGGAGTATACCGACAGGGAGGGGGGAGACCCAGTACTTC. Encoded protein: CAWSIPTGRGETQYF.

The chain joins TRBV28 to TRBJ2-1; the D gene is possibly TRBD2 (6 bases). The CDR3 is 15 amino acids. Germline CDR1 MDHEN, CDR2 SYDVKM. V was trimmed by 4 bases and J by 4 bases, leaving 14 bases between them. DNA of the CDR3: TGTGCCAGCAGTTCCCCGGGACTCCCTTACAATGAGCAGTTCTTC. This translates into CASSSPGLPYNEQFF.